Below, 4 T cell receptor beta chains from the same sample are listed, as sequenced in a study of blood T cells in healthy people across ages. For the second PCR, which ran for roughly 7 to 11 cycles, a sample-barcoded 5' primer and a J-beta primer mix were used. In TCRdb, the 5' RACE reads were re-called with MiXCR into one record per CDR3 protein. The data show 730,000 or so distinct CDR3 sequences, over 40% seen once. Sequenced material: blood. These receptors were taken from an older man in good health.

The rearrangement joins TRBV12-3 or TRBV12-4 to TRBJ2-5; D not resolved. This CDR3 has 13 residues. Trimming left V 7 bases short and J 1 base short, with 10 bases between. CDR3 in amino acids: CASTIWAQETQYF. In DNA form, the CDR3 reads TGTGCCAGCACCATCTGGGCCCAAGAGACCCAGTACTTC.

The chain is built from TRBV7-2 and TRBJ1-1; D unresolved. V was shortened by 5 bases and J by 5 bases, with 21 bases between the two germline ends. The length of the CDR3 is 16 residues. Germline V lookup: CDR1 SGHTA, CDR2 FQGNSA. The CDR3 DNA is TGTGCCAGCAGCGCAGGTGGTCTGGGAGGTAAAACTGAAGCTTTCTTT. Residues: CASSAGGLGGKTEAFF.

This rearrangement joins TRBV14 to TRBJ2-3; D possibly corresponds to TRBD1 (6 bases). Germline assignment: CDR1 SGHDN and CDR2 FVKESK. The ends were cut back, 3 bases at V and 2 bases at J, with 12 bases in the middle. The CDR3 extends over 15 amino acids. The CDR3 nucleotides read TGTGCCAGCAGCCATTCCGGGACAAACACAGATACGCAGTATTTT. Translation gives CASSHSGTNTDTQYF.

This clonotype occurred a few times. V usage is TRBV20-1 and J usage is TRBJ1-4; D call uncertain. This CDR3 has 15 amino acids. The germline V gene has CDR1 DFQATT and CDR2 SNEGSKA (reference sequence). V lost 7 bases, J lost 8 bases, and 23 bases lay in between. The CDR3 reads CSVGSLSAYREKLFF. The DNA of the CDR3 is TGCAGTGTGGGCTCGCTAAGTGCTTATAGGGAAAAACTGTTTTTT.